A selection of T cell receptor beta chains follows, all from one sample in a study of regulatory T cells in long-lasting Graves disease. TCRdb itself ran the multiplex PCR reads through MiXCR, one entry per CDR3 protein. In the table there are about 320,000 distinct CDR3 sequences, 15% to 20% of which are singletons. The material was peripheral blood mononuclear cells (PBMCs), obtained at new diagnosis, from a patient treated with antithyroid drugs. The receptors come from a female donor with Graves disease. Both conserved end residues are part of each CDR3. The D gene is left open where the match is weak. Some rows mark clone size as missing; the rest say once, few, many or name a class of expanded clone.

size: few
V: TRBV30
D: TRBD1
J: TRBJ1-6
CDR3: CAWSSGQGGTLHF
DNA: TGTGCCTGGAGTTCAGGACAGGGGGGCACCCTCCACTTT

size: many
V: TRBV24-1
D: TRBD1
J: TRBJ1-5
CDR3: CATSDGQGGNQPQHF
DNA: TGTGCCACCAGTGACGGACAGGGGGGCAATCAGCCCCAGCATTTT

size: many
V: TRBV5-1
D: .
J: TRBJ1-1
CDR3: CASSFTGGTEAFF
DNA: TGCGCCAGCAGCTTCACGGGGGGAACTGAAGCTTTCTTT

size: many
V: TRBV3-1
D: .
J: TRBJ2-7
CDR3: CASSQSLEQYF
DNA: TGTGCCAGCAGCCAAAGCCTCGAGCAGTACTTC

size: many
V: TRBV19
D: .
J: TRBJ2-7
CDR3: CASSRDVAYEQYF
DNA: TGTGCCAGTAGTAGGGACGTAGCCTACGAGCAGTACTTC

size: few
V: TRBV7-9
D: TRBD1
J: TRBJ1-4
CDR3: CASSPIAGQGTFF
DNA: TGTGCCAGCAGCCCCATCGCCGGACAGGGAACGTTTTTT

size: few
V: TRBV11-3
D: .
J: TRBJ2-1
CDR3: CASSWSAGYKYNEQFF
DNA: TGTGCCAGCAGCTGGTCGGCGGGCTATAAGTACAATGAGCAATTCTTC

size: many
V: TRBV25-1
D: .
J: TRBJ2-5
CDR3: CASSELGDVAETQYF
DNA: TGTGCCAGCAGTGAACTGGGTGACGTGGCGGAGACCCAGTACTTC

size: many
V: TRBV7-9
D: .
J: TRBJ2-3
CDR3: CASSFGADTQYF
DNA: TGTGCCAGCAGCTTCGGAGCAGATACGCAGTATTTT

size: many
V: TRBV28
D: TRBD2
J: TRBJ2-3
CDR3: CASSLAGGGFVTDTQYF
DNA: TGTGCCAGCAGTCTAGCGGGAGGGGGTTTTGTCACAGATACGCAGTATTTT

size: many
V: TRBV12-3/TRBV12-4
D: TRBD2
J: TRBJ2-7
CDR3: CASSLTLADRYEQYF
DNA: TGTGCCAGCAGTTTGACCCTAGCGGATCGCTACGAGCAGTACTTC

size: .
V: TRBV28
D: .
J: TRBJ2-7
CDR3: CASSEALLEQYF
DNA: TGTGCCAGCAGTGAAGCACTTCTCGAGCAGTACTTC

size: many
V: TRBV10-2
D: TRBD2
J: TRBJ2-3
CDR3: CASSSKLAAPGRDTQYF
DNA: TGCGCCAGCAGTTCCAAACTAGCGGCACCCGGGAGGGATACGCAGTATTTT

size: few
V: TRBV5-1
D: .
J: TRBJ2-2
CDR3: CASSVDRTLGTGELFF
DNA: TGCGCCAGCAGCGTAGACAGGACCCTTGGGACCGGGGAGCTGTTTTTT

size: .
V: TRBV19
D: .
J: TRBJ2-3
CDR3: CASGRRLSTDTQYF
DNA: TGTGCCAGTGGTCGTAGGTTAAGCACAGATACGCAGTATTTT

size: few
V: TRBV10-3
D: TRBD1
J: TRBJ2-3
CDR3: CAISQDRSTDTQYF
DNA: TGTGCCATCAGCCAGGACAGGTCCACAGATACGCAGTATTTT

size: many
V: TRBV6-1
D: .
J: TRBJ1-1
CDR3: CAIDGPNTEAFF
DNA: TGTGCCATCGATGGACCGAACACTGAAGCTTTCTTT

size: .
V: TRBV2
D: .
J: TRBJ2-1
CDR3: CASRRAGNEQFF
DNA: TGTGCCAGCAGGAGGGCCGGGAATGAGCAGTTCTTC

size: .
V: TRBV5-5
D: TRBD2
J: TRBJ2-2
CDR3: CASRLELAGDTGELFF
DNA: TGTGCCAGCAGATTGGAACTAGCGGGAGACACCGGGGAGCTGTTTTTT

size: many
V: TRBV12-3/TRBV12-4
D: .
J: TRBJ2-7
CDR3: CASTPGSGPDYEQYF
DNA: TGTGCCAGCACCCCCGGATCGGGGCCCGATTACGAGCAGTACTTC

size: many
V: TRBV28
D: .
J: TRBJ1-2
CDR3: CASILGRVGTYGYTF
DNA: TGTGCCAGCATCCTTGGGAGGGTGGGGACCTATGGCTACACCTTC

size: few
V: TRBV6-1
D: .
J: TRBJ1-5
CDR3: CASSELGVGSQPQHF
DNA: TGTGCCAGCAGTGAATTGGGCGTTGGTAGTCAACCCCAGCATTTT

size: .
V: TRBV2
D: .
J: TRBJ2-3
CDR3: CASSILRRTDTQYF
DNA: TGTGCCAGCAGTATCCTAAGGAGGACAGATACGCAGTATTTT

size: many
V: TRBV24-1
D: TRBD1
J: TRBJ1-2
CDR3: CATGTGEGYTF
DNA: TGTGCCACCGGGACAGGGGAAGGCTACACCTTC

size: many
V: TRBV10-3
D: .
J: TRBJ2-1
CDR3: CAIRPDSGQAYNEQFF
DNA: TGTGCCATCAGGCCTGATAGCGGTCAAGCCTACAATGAGCAGTTCTTC

size: .
V: TRBV13
D: TRBD1
J: TRBJ1-2
CDR3: CASTSDRGFNGYTF
DNA: TGTGCCAGCACCTCGGACAGGGGGTTTAATGGCTACACCTTC

size: many
V: TRBV27
D: TRBD1
J: TRBJ2-2
CDR3: CASTRTGDALPGELFF
DNA: TGTGCCAGCACTAGGACAGGGGACGCTTTACCGGGGGAGCTGTTTTTT

size: .
V: TRBV20-1
D: TRBD2
J: TRBJ2-1
CDR3: CSARDRRLAGHNEQFF
DNA: TGCAGTGCTAGAGATCGGCGACTAGCGGGTCACAATGAGCAGTTCTTC

size: .
V: TRBV27
D: .
J: TRBJ1-1
CDR3: CASSLRRENTEAFF
DNA: TGTGCCAGCAGTTTGAGAAGAGAGAACACTGAAGCTTTCTTT

size: .
V: TRBV9
D: TRBD2
J: TRBJ2-1
CDR3: CASSSRTSGRPSYNEQFF
DNA: TGTGCCAGCAGCTCCCGGACTAGCGGGAGGCCGTCTTACAATGAGCAGTTCTTC

size: many
V: TRBV12-3/TRBV12-4
D: .
J: TRBJ2-3
CDR3: CANGLSSDTQYF
DNA: TGTGCCAACGGACTCTCCTCAGATACGCAGTATTTT

size: .
V: TRBV7-2
D: .
J: TRBJ1-3
CDR3: CASSLEKGGNTIYF
DNA: TGTGCCAGCAGCTTAGAGAAGGGGGGAAACACCATATATTTT